The next 20 T cell receptor beta chains were all read from a single sample in a study of monozygotic twins with inflammatory bowel disease. TCRdb reprocessed the 5' RACE reads, with one entry per CDR3 protein and no DNA. The sample features around 230,000 distinct CDR3 sequences, with around 1.5% in its top ten. The sample consisted of blood. The receptors were sampled from a human donor with ulcerative colitis or Crohn's disease, or a healthy co-twin of an affected twin (not recorded which).

The chain couples TRBV20-1 to TRBJ2-1; without DNA, the TCRdb call of TRBD2 cannot be checked. This CDR3 contains 16 residues. The germline gives CDR1 DFQATT, CDR2 SNEGSKA (reference sequence). The CDR3 region is CSARGISGGALNEQFF.

This rearrangement joins TRBV20-1 to TRBJ1-2; TCRdb proposes TRBD1, but this gene call is untestable without DNA. CDR3 length: 12 residues. Germline assignment: CDR1 DFQATT and CDR2 SNEGSKA (reference sequence). This chain's CDR3 is CSASRDRVGYTF.

V usage is TRBV5-6 and J usage is TRBJ2-3; TCRdb names TRBD1, which stays unverified in the absence of DNA. Germline V gene data show CDR1 as SGHDT and CDR2 as YYEEEE. This CDR3 region has 16 residues. CDR3 protein: CASSLAPAALTDTQYF.

The rearrangement uses TRBV6-5 and TRBJ2-3; as DNA is missing, the TRBD2 call by TCRdb cannot be tested. The germline CDR1 and CDR2 sequences are MNHEY and SVGAGI. The CDR3 is made up of 18 amino acids. CDR3: CASSYRLAGGFSTDTQYF.

The chain combines TRBV18 with TRBJ1-4; the D gene TCRdb calls, TRBD1, cannot be checked with no DNA. This CDR3 comprises 16 residues. Germline V gene lookup returns CDR1 KGHSH and CDR2 LQKENI. This chain's CDR3 is CASSQYDPGTNEKLFF.

This chain connects TRBV20-1 to TRBJ1-4; TCRdb proposes TRBD1, but this gene call is untestable without DNA. The CDR3 sequence is 14 residues long. The V gene's germline CDR1 is DFQATT and CDR2 SNEGSKA (reference sequence). This CDR3 reads CSAPQTGYHEKLFF.

The chain couples TRBV5-1 to TRBJ1-5. The CDR3 is made up of 14 amino acids. In germline, CDR1 is SGHRS, CDR2 YFSETQ. The chain's CDR3 is CASSLQGLGQPQHF.

The rearrangement links TRBV19 to TRBJ2-1; TCRdb gives TRBD1 as the D gene, but with no DNA this cannot be confirmed. This CDR3 is built from 16 residues. The V gene's germline CDR1 is LNHDA and CDR2 SQIVND (reference sequence). The CDR3 is CASSRTGGLGYNEQFF.

This chain connects TRBV7-9 to TRBJ1-6; TCRdb lists TRBD1, though no DNA is available to test this call. The CDR3 consists of 12 residues. Germline V gene lookup returns CDR1 SEHNR and CDR2 FQNEAQ (reference sequence). CDR3 loop: CASSLGDSPLHF.

The chain couples TRBV20-1 to TRBJ2-3; TCRdb's assignment of TRBD1 cannot be checked, as there is no DNA. This CDR3 is 13 amino acids long. CDR1 is DFQATT, CDR2 SNEGSKA, per germline (reference sequence). CDR3 region: CSASGGFTDTQYF.

The V call is TRBV20-1, the J call TRBJ1-1. Germline CDR1 is DFQATT and CDR2 is SNEGSKA (reference sequence). This CDR3 is 14 amino acids long. CDR3 in amino acids: CSARVFAGSTEAFF.

V gene TRBV7-6 combines with J gene TRBJ1-3; TCRdb's D gene call, TRBD1, goes unchecked for lack of DNA. In germline, CDR1 is SGHVS, CDR2 FNYEAQ. This CDR3 is built from 15 residues. CDR3 sequence reads: CASSARQFSGNTIYF.

The CDR3 sequence: CSAHNHGRAGEKLFF. The V gene is TRBV20-1, the J gene TRBJ1-4. This CDR3 contains 15 residues. Germline V CDR1 and CDR2: DFQATT, SNEGSKA (reference sequence).

This chain links TRBV18 with TRBJ2-7; without DNA, the TCRdb call of TRBD2 cannot be checked. Germline lookup yields CDR1 KGHSH and CDR2 LQKENI. The CDR3 length is 14 residues. The CDR3 is CASSPAIQAYEQYF. Full variable domain (rest looked up from reference TRBV18 and TRBJ2-7): NAGVMQNPRHLVRRRGQEARLRCSPMKGHSHVYWYRQLPEEGLKFMVYLQKENIIDESGMPKERFSAEFPKEGPSILRIQQVVRGDSAAYFCASSPAIQAYEQYFGPGTRLTVT.

The chain combines TRBV5-4 with TRBJ1-2; TCRdb's assignment of TRBD1 cannot be checked, as there is no DNA. From germline, CDR1 is SGHNT and CDR2 YYREEE (reference sequence). The CDR3 is 18 residues long. The CDR3 spells CASSPPGQVPSLSYGYTF.

The chain uses TRBV12-3 or TRBV12-4 and TRBJ1-2; no DNA is available, so the TRBD1 call from TCRdb remains unchecked. The CDR3 is made up of 15 amino acids. The CDR3 loop reads CASSLVRGANYGYTF.

The chain combines TRBV9 with TRBJ1-2; TCRdb selects TRBD1, and the lack of DNA leaves this call unchecked. Germline CDR1 and CDR2: SGDLS and YYNGEE. The CDR3 sequence is 16 residues long. The CDR3 here is CASSSVRDSSNYGYTF.

This chain connects TRBV20-1 to TRBJ2-7; TCRdb's D gene call, TRBD1, goes unchecked for lack of DNA. The CDR3 contains 13 residues. CDR1 is DFQATT, CDR2 SNEGSKA, per germline (reference sequence). CDR3 protein: CSGPGQGGNEQYF.

The rearrangement uses TRBV14 and TRBJ2-7; the TCRdb call, TRBD1, lacks DNA for checking. Germline assignment: CDR1 SGHDN and CDR2 FVKESK. This CDR3 is 12 amino acids long. CDR3 region: CASSEAGSKQYF.

The chain is built from TRBV28 and TRBJ1-2; TCRdb's assignment of TRBD1 cannot be checked, as there is no DNA. Per the germline V gene, CDR1 is MDHEN and CDR2 is SYDVKM. This CDR3 is 16 amino acids long. CDR3 in amino acids: CASGSLGGAENYGYTF.